Listed below are T cell receptor beta chains from one sample, sequenced in a study of identical twins. TCRdb re-derived calls from the 5' RACE reads in MiXCR, one entry per CDR3 protein. The table shows just over 500,000 distinct CDR3 sequences, with less than 25% occurring only once. This sample also appeared in a second study, on T cells expressing NK-cell markers.

The sample taken for sequencing was CD4+ T cells sorted from blood. Source of these receptors: a woman between 18 and 29 years old in good health. The CDR3 runs from the conserved cysteine through the conserved F or W. The D gene is left open where the match is weak. Not every row has a clone size; where given, it reads once, few, many or a size class.

D gene: .; J gene: TRBJ2-5; V gene: TRBV12-3/TRBV12-4; clone size: many; CDR3 DNA: TGTGCCAGCAGTTTTAGGGGAGCGGAGACCCAGTACTTC; CDR3 protein: CASSFRGAETQYF
D gene: .; J gene: TRBJ1-2; V gene: TRBV5-6; clone size: .; CDR3 DNA: TGTGCCAGCAGCCCCGCAGGCGGGGGCGCGTATGGCTACACCTTC; CDR3 protein: CASSPAGGGAYGYTF
D gene: .; J gene: TRBJ1-1; V gene: TRBV20-1; clone size: .; CDR3 DNA: TGCAGTGCTAGTATTGGCGGGGGAAGCACTGAAGCTTTCTTT; CDR3 protein: CSASIGGGSTEAFF
D gene: .; J gene: TRBJ2-7; V gene: TRBV10-2; clone size: many; CDR3 DNA: TGCGCCAGCGAAAGCCGGGACGGTCGATCCTACGAGCAGTACTTC; CDR3 protein: CASESRDGRSYEQYF
D gene: .; J gene: TRBJ1-2; V gene: TRBV6-5; clone size: few; CDR3 DNA: TGTGCCAGCAGTTACTCGAGTCGGGGGATCTATGGCTACACCTTC; CDR3 protein: CASSYSSRGIYGYTF
D gene: TRBD1; J gene: TRBJ2-7; V gene: TRBV7-9; clone size: .; CDR3 DNA: TGTGCCAGCAGCTTAGGGACCGGGACAGGGTTTTTGAAGCAGTACTTC; CDR3 protein: CASSLGTGTGFLKQYF
D gene: .; J gene: TRBJ2-5; V gene: TRBV25-1; clone size: .; CDR3 DNA: TGTGCCAGCGAGAGAACGGGAGCTCCTGTAGACCAAGAGACCCAGTACTTC; CDR3 protein: CASERTGAPVDQETQYF
D gene: .; J gene: TRBJ2-7; V gene: TRBV20-1; clone size: .; CDR3 DNA: TGCAGTGCTAGTGGGGGGCCGTCAGGAGAGCAGTACTTC; CDR3 protein: CSASGGPSGEQYF
D gene: .; J gene: TRBJ2-4; V gene: TRBV5-1; clone size: few; CDR3 DNA: TGCGCCAGCAGCTTGGGACAGGGAGGCTTTCAGTACTTC; CDR3 protein: CASSLGQGGFQYF
D gene: TRBD1; J gene: TRBJ1-5; V gene: TRBV19; clone size: few; CDR3 DNA: TGTGCCAGTAGCCCCAGACAGGGTGGGGGTAATCAGCCCCAGCATTTT; CDR3 protein: CASSPRQGGGNQPQHF
D gene: .; J gene: TRBJ1-3; V gene: TRBV21-1; clone size: many; CDR3 DNA: TGTGCCAGCAGCAAGAAAGCAGGGAAGGTGAACACCATATATTTT; CDR3 protein: CASSKKAGKVNTIYF
D gene: .; J gene: TRBJ1-1; V gene: TRBV18; clone size: .; CDR3 DNA: TGTGCCAGCTCAGGCACTTTTAACACTGAAGCTTTCTTT; CDR3 protein: CASSGTFNTEAFF
D gene: .; J gene: TRBJ2-7; V gene: TRBV7-2; clone size: many; CDR3 DNA: TGTGCCAGCAGCTTAGTGGCTAAGGACGAGCAGTACTTC; CDR3 protein: CASSLVAKDEQYF
D gene: .; J gene: TRBJ2-5; V gene: TRBV15; clone size: .; CDR3 DNA: TGTGCCACCAGCAGAACAACTACGGAGACCCAGTACTTC; CDR3 protein: CATSRTTTETQYF
D gene: TRBD2; J gene: TRBJ2-3; V gene: TRBV20-1; clone size: .; CDR3 DNA: TGCAGTGCTAGAGATGAAATAGCGGGAGGGCGGACAGATACGCAGTATTTT; CDR3 protein: CSARDEIAGGRTDTQYF
D gene: TRBD2; J gene: TRBJ2-1; V gene: TRBV11-3; clone size: .; CDR3 DNA: TGTGCCAGCAGCTTAGCTCAAGCACTAGCGGATGAGCAGTTCTTC; CDR3 protein: CASSLAQALADEQFF
D gene: .; J gene: TRBJ1-1; V gene: TRBV20-1; clone size: .; CDR3 DNA: TGCAGCCCTCGTAGGGGCATGAACACTGAAGCTTTCTTT; CDR3 protein: CSPRRGMNTEAFF
D gene: .; J gene: TRBJ2-1; V gene: TRBV29-1; clone size: few; CDR3 DNA: TGCAGCGCCCAAGAGGGTATTTTAAACAATGAGCAGTTCTTC; CDR3 protein: CSAQEGILNNEQFF
D gene: .; J gene: TRBJ2-6; V gene: TRBV7-2; clone size: .; CDR3 DNA: TGTGCCAGCAGCCTCTGGGACTCTGGGGCCAACGTCCTGACTTTC; CDR3 protein: CASSLWDSGANVLTF
D gene: TRBD1; J gene: TRBJ2-7; V gene: TRBV5-1; clone size: few; CDR3 DNA: TGCGCCAGCAGCGCCGGGACAGAGTACGAGCAGTACTTC; CDR3 protein: CASSAGTEYEQYF
D gene: TRBD2; J gene: TRBJ2-1; V gene: TRBV15; clone size: .; CDR3 DNA: TGTGCCACCAGCAGAGATGTAACTAGCGGGAGTAATGAGCAGTTCTTC; CDR3 protein: CATSRDVTSGSNEQFF
D gene: TRBD2; J gene: TRBJ2-5; V gene: TRBV20-1; clone size: .; CDR3 DNA: TGCAGTGCTACACTAGCGGGGGTCTGGACCCAGTACTTC; CDR3 protein: CSATLAGVWTQYF
D gene: .; J gene: TRBJ2-6; V gene: TRBV3-1; clone size: .; CDR3 DNA: TGTGCCAGCAGCCAAGACTCGGGCAGGACTGGGGCCAACGTCCTGACTTTC; CDR3 protein: CASSQDSGRTGANVLTF
D gene: .; J gene: TRBJ2-1; V gene: TRBV18; clone size: .; CDR3 DNA: TGTGCCAGCTCACCACCGCACAGGGTTTACAATGAGCAGTTCTTC; CDR3 protein: CASSPPHRVYNEQFF
D gene: .; J gene: TRBJ2-4; V gene: TRBV6-5; clone size: few; CDR3 DNA: TGTGCCAGCAGTTACTCTCGGGGGCAAACCAAAAACATTCAGTACTTC; CDR3 protein: CASSYSRGQTKNIQYF
D gene: .; J gene: TRBJ1-1; V gene: TRBV29-1; clone size: few; CDR3 DNA: TGCAGCGTAGGACGGGGAGGGAACACTGAAGCTTTCTTT; CDR3 protein: CSVGRGGNTEAFF
D gene: .; J gene: TRBJ1-2; V gene: TRBV10-3; clone size: few; CDR3 DNA: TGTGCCATCAGTTGGACAGCTAACTATGGCTACACCTTC; CDR3 protein: CAISWTANYGYTF
D gene: .; J gene: TRBJ2-3; V gene: TRBV5-1; clone size: .; CDR3 DNA: TGCGCCAGCAGCTTGGAGCCGGGGTCCTTCACAGATACGCAGTATTTT; CDR3 protein: CASSLEPGSFTDTQYF
D gene: .; J gene: TRBJ1-2; V gene: TRBV10-3; clone size: .; CDR3 DNA: TGTGCCATCAGTGAGTCTAAGGGTATAAACTATGGCTACACCTTC; CDR3 protein: CAISESKGINYGYTF
D gene: .; J gene: TRBJ2-7; V gene: TRBV5-1; clone size: few; CDR3 DNA: TGCGCCAGCAGCCGACAGGGAGGGGGCCCCTACGAGCAGTACTTC; CDR3 protein: CASSRQGGGPYEQYF
D gene: .; J gene: TRBJ2-3; V gene: TRBV29-1; clone size: few; CDR3 DNA: TGCAGCGCTTGTCGGGACTGTGCTGGAGATACGCAGTATTTT; CDR3 protein: CSACRDCAGDTQYF
D gene: .; J gene: TRBJ1-4; V gene: TRBV20-1; clone size: few; CDR3 DNA: TGCAGTGCTCGGGACATCGTCTCAAATGAAAAACTGTTTTTT; CDR3 protein: CSARDIVSNEKLFF
D gene: .; J gene: TRBJ2-4; V gene: TRBV20-1; clone size: few; CDR3 DNA: TGCAGTGCTAGTAGGTCACTAGCAGGGAACATTCAGTACTTC; CDR3 protein: CSASRSLAGNIQYF
D gene: .; J gene: TRBJ1-2; V gene: TRBV6-1; clone size: .; CDR3 DNA: TGTGCCAGCAGCCCTGTCCCGAGCCCGGCGTATGGCTACACCTTC; CDR3 protein: CASSPVPSPAYGYTF
D gene: TRBD2; J gene: TRBJ2-1; V gene: TRBV20-1; clone size: .; CDR3 DNA: TGCAGTGCTGAGCGGGGGGGCCATGGTGAGCAGTTCTTC; CDR3 protein: CSAERGGHGEQFF
D gene: .; J gene: TRBJ2-5; V gene: TRBV20-1; clone size: .; CDR3 DNA: TGCAGTGTCACCGAGGGGGGTGGAGAGACCCAGTACTTC; CDR3 protein: CSVTEGGGETQYF
D gene: .; J gene: TRBJ2-3; V gene: TRBV4-3; clone size: .; CDR3 DNA: TGCGCCAGCAGCCAAAGGGTAGACACAGATACGCAGTATTTT; CDR3 protein: CASSQRVDTDTQYF
D gene: .; J gene: TRBJ1-2; V gene: TRBV5-1; clone size: once; CDR3 DNA: TGCGCCAGCAGCTTGTCAGGGGTTGACTATGGCTACACCTTC; CDR3 protein: CASSLSGVDYGYTF
D gene: TRBD2; J gene: TRBJ2-2; V gene: TRBV4-2; clone size: .; CDR3 DNA: TGTGCCAGCAGCCCAGATGCTAGCGGGGGCCCCCCGTCGGGGGAGCTGTTTTTT; CDR3 protein: CASSPDASGGPPSGELFF
D gene: .; J gene: TRBJ1-1; V gene: TRBV10-1; clone size: few; CDR3 DNA: TGCGCCAGCAGGGCAAGTATGAACACTGAAGCTTTCTTT; CDR3 protein: CASRASMNTEAFF
D gene: .; J gene: TRBJ2-5; V gene: TRBV20-1; clone size: .; CDR3 DNA: TGCAGTGCTAACATTATGGAGACCCAGTACTTC; CDR3 protein: CSANIMETQYF
D gene: .; J gene: TRBJ1-1; V gene: TRBV5-1; clone size: .; CDR3 DNA: TGCGCCAGCAGGGAGGGACGGAACACTGAAGCTTTCTTT; CDR3 protein: CASREGRNTEAFF
D gene: .; J gene: TRBJ1-2; V gene: TRBV7-9; clone size: few; CDR3 DNA: TGTGCCAGCAGCTTGGGCCAGAACATTAACTATGGCTACACCTTC; CDR3 protein: CASSLGQNINYGYTF
D gene: .; J gene: TRBJ1-5; V gene: TRBV20-1; clone size: .; CDR3 DNA: TGCAGTGCTTTTCCCTTCGGGGGGTGGGGGCCCCAGCATTTT; CDR3 protein: CSAFPFGGWGPQHF
D gene: .; J gene: TRBJ1-2; V gene: TRBV20-1; clone size: .; CDR3 DNA: TGCAGTGCTAGAAAGGGGGATGGCTACACCTTC; CDR3 protein: CSARKGDGYTF
D gene: .; J gene: TRBJ2-7; V gene: TRBV7-2; clone size: .; CDR3 DNA: TGTGCCAGCAGCTTAAGGGAGTACTACGAGCAGTACTTC; CDR3 protein: CASSLREYYEQYF